The entry that follows covers one T cell receptor beta chain sequence. The data are from a study of blood T cell repertoires in COVID-19. The table came from immunoSEQ multiplex PCR; TCRdb's copy has only in-frame clones and leaves some out. The sample lists fewer than 250,000 clones; 85% were seen once. Germline V CDR1 and CDR2: SGHTA, FQGTGA. This CDR3 has 14 residues. Trimming left V 3 bases short and J 5 bases short, with 12 bases between. This TCR came from a woman aged 60-70 years with active or convalescent COVID-19. The genes are TRBV7-3 and TRBJ2-3; a weak D match, TRBD2 (5 bases). The specimen was peripheral blood. The CDR3 sequence is CASSFRGPGDTQYF. CDR3 bases: TGTGCCAGCAGCTTTAGAGGGCCTGGAGATACGCAGTATTTT.